The 32 T cell receptor beta chains given below trace back to one sample, sequenced in a study of T cells expressing NK-cell markers. After re-calling the 5' RACE reads, TCRdb lists one entry per CDR3 protein, DNA absent. The sample holds about 460,000 distinct CDR3 sequences. Material for sequencing was blood T cells: a sorted CD56 or NKG2C T cell subset, CD4+ or CD8+ T cells, or bulk PBMC T cells (not recorded which). The source is a woman aged 50 to 60 in good health.

The genes are TRBV19 and TRBJ2-2; TCRdb outputs TRBD2, but without DNA this stays unchecked. The CDR3 totals 14 residues. Germline V gene data show CDR1 as LNHDA and CDR2 as SQIVND (reference sequence). The CDR3 loop reads CASSSGSPVGELFF.

The chain links TRBV20-1 to TRBJ1-5. Germline assignment: CDR1 DFQATT and CDR2 SNEGSKA (reference sequence). CDR3 length: 15 residues. The CDR3 loop is CSAKSSEDSNQPQHF.

The V and J genes are TRBV7-6 and TRBJ2-5; the TCRdb D gene call, TRBD2, has no DNA to confirm it. This CDR3 spans 17 amino acids. CDR1 SGHVS and CDR2 FNYEAQ come from the germline V gene. CDR3: CASSHKLAGDDQETQYF.

The V and J genes are TRBV5-1 and TRBJ1-2. The CDR3 is made up of 16 amino acids. Germline V gene sequence: CDR1 SGHRS, CDR2 YFSETQ. The CDR3 loop reads CASSPRDSGANYGYTF.

The chain joins TRBV4-2 to TRBJ2-7; TCRdb names TRBD1, which stays unverified in the absence of DNA. The germline V gene encodes CDR1 LGHNA and CDR2 YNFKEQ. The length of the CDR3 is 15 residues. CDR3 amino acids: CASSHPGTGGYEQYF.

The gene calls are TRBV6-5 and TRBJ2-5; without DNA, the TCRdb call of TRBD2 cannot be checked. CDR3 size: 15 residues. Germline V lookup: CDR1 MNHEY, CDR2 SVGAGI. CDR3 protein: CASSQTRAGGETQYF.

The V gene is TRBV10-3, the J gene TRBJ2-3; TCRdb's D gene call, TRBD2, goes unchecked for lack of DNA. Germline assignment: CDR1 ENHRY and CDR2 SYGVKD. The CDR3 has 17 residues. The CDR3: CAIRYYSGRNSTDTQYF.

The rearrangement uses TRBV12-3 or TRBV12-4 and TRBJ2-1. The CDR3 sequence is 14 residues long. CDR3: CASSLAGVYNEQFF.

This chain connects TRBV12-3 or TRBV12-4 to TRBJ1-2; checking the TCRdb D call of TRBD1 is not possible without DNA. This CDR3 spans 14 amino acids. The CDR3 loop is CASTRGQANYGYTF.

This chain connects TRBV29-1 to TRBJ2-1. Per the germline V gene, CDR1 is SQVTM and CDR2 is ANQGSEA. The CDR3 has 11 residues. The CDR3 sequence is CSVDRLNEQFF.

The chain's CDR3 is CASSKESDTEAFF. This rearrangement joins TRBV6-1 to TRBJ1-1. Looked up from germline, CDR1 is MNHNS and CDR2 is SASEGT. This CDR3 comprises 13 residues.

CDR3 sequence: CASSGTGGYTGELFF. The chain combines TRBV19 with TRBJ2-2; no DNA is available, so the TRBD1 call from TCRdb remains unchecked. This CDR3 region has 15 residues. Germline V gene sequence: CDR1 LNHDA, CDR2 SQIVND (reference sequence).

The rearrangement uses TRBV14 and TRBJ2-1; there is no DNA to check the TCRdb D call of TRBD1. Germline-derived CDR1 and CDR2 are SGHDN and FVKESK. This CDR3 is built from 15 residues. CDR3 loop: CASSPRQGGINEQFF. Full variable domain (rest looked up from reference TRBV14 and TRBJ2-1): EAGVTQFPSHSVIEKGQTVTLRCDPISGHDNLYWYRRVMGKEIKFLLHFVKESKQDESGMPNNRFLAERTGGTYSTLKVQPAELEDSGVYFCASSPRQGGINEQFFGPGTRLTVL.

This chain uses TRBV27 with TRBJ1-3; TCRdb's assignment of TRBD1 cannot be checked, as there is no DNA. The CDR3 totals 16 residues. Germline V gives CDR1 MNHEY, CDR2 SMNVEV (reference sequence). CDR3 amino acids: CASSLGGRATGNTIYF.

The chain carries TRBV9 and TRBJ1-2; TCRdb's D gene call, TRBD1, goes unchecked for lack of DNA. Germline V gene lookup returns CDR1 SGDLS and CDR2 YYNGEE. The CDR3 totals 13 residues. This CDR3 is CASSQTGRNGYTF.

This chain joins TRBV12-3 or TRBV12-4 and TRBJ1-4. This CDR3 comprises 13 residues. CDR3 sequence: CASSGSGDEKLFF.

The V call is TRBV4-1, the J call TRBJ2-1; the TCRdb D gene call, TRBD2, has no DNA to confirm it. Germline V gene sequence: CDR1 MGHRA, CDR2 YSYEKL. This CDR3 is 19 amino acids long. CDR3: CASSQGRTSGASSYNEQFF.

The chain combines TRBV3-1 with TRBJ2-5. This CDR3 has 15 residues. The germline gives CDR1 LGHDT, CDR2 YNNKEL (reference sequence). The CDR3 here is CASSQAFGRRETQYF.

The CDR3 loop is CASSLSPDRDGQFF. The genes are TRBV5-1 and TRBJ2-1; TCRdb selects TRBD1, and the lack of DNA leaves this call unchecked. The CDR3 loop spans 14 amino acids. The V gene's germline CDR1 is SGHRS and CDR2 YFSETQ. The variable domain in full, with the rest retrieved from reference TRBV5-1 and TRBJ2-1, is KAGVTQTPRYLIKTRGQQVTLSCSPISGHRSVSWYQQTPGQGLQFLFEYFSETQRNKGNFPGRFSGRQFSNSRSEMNVSTLELGDSALYLCASSLSPDRDGQFFGPGTRLTVL.

This rearrangement joins TRBV20-1 to TRBJ1-5; as DNA is missing, the TRBD1 call by TCRdb cannot be tested. This CDR3 comprises 14 residues. The germline gives CDR1 DFQATT, CDR2 SNEGSKA (reference sequence). CDR3 sequence: CSAFRPGSNQPQHF.

This chain's CDR3 is CATSDLGSGTSTDTQYF. This rearrangement joins TRBV24-1 to TRBJ2-3; the TRBD2 assignment by TCRdb is unverifiable without DNA. CDR1 KGHDR and CDR2 SFDVKD come from the germline V gene. The CDR3 extends over 17 amino acids.

J is TRBJ2-2 and V is TRBV29-1. CDR3 length: 12 residues. Germline CDR1 reads SQVTM; CDR2 reads ANQGSEA. CDR3 sequence: CSVVWDTGELFF.

The chain combines TRBV20-1 with TRBJ2-1; absent DNA, TCRdb's TRBD1 call cannot be checked. The CDR3 is 15 amino acids. Germline V lookup: CDR1 DFQATT, CDR2 SNEGSKA (reference sequence). Here the CDR3 reads CSARVGASTYNEQFF.

J is TRBJ2-3 and V is TRBV7-2; with no DNA, the TCRdb D assignment of TRBD1 cannot be verified. The CDR3 has 16 residues. The V gene's germline CDR1 is SGHTA and CDR2 FQGNSA. CDR3 in amino acids: CASSLPGQGAGDTQYF.

The rearrangement uses TRBV3-1 and TRBJ2-7; the TCRdb call, TRBD2, lacks DNA for checking. Germline CDR1 is LGHDT and CDR2 is YNNKEL (reference sequence). The length of the CDR3 is 15 residues. CDR3 sequence reads: CASSPSGLAAYEQYF.

This chain connects TRBV19 to TRBJ2-1. Germline assignment: CDR1 LNHDA and CDR2 SQIVND (reference sequence). The length of the CDR3 is 11 residues. CDR3: CASSTRLEQFF.

CDR3 amino acids: CASGVRGSSEQYF. The rearrangement links TRBV10-1 to TRBJ2-7; TCRdb picks TRBD2, but there is no DNA to check that call. Germline CDR1 is WNHNN and CDR2 is SYGVQD (reference sequence). CDR3 size: 13 residues.

The J gene is TRBJ2-3, the V gene TRBV3-1. This CDR3 is built from 16 residues. Looked up from germline, CDR1 is LGHDT and CDR2 is YNNKEL (reference sequence). CDR3 residues: CASSQVRASGTDTQYF.

V and J are TRBV20-1 and TRBJ1-2; TCRdb's D call, TRBD1, is unchecked because there is no DNA. Germline V lookup: CDR1 DFQATT, CDR2 SNEGSKA (reference sequence). CDR3 length: 11 residues. The CDR3 reads CSAGGLWGYTF.

This rearrangement joins TRBV24-1 to TRBJ2-5; with no DNA, the TCRdb D assignment of TRBD1 cannot be verified. CDR3 length: 17 amino acids. The germline V gene encodes CDR1 KGHDR and CDR2 SFDVKD. The CDR3 loop is CATSDPWDRAYQETQYF.

The rearrangement links TRBV2 to TRBJ2-1; no DNA is available, so the TRBD1 call from TCRdb remains unchecked. The CDR3 loop spans 14 amino acids. Germline V gene lookup returns CDR1 SNHLY and CDR2 FYNNEI. The CDR3 reads CASLRDRGRNEQFF. Filled out from reference TRBV2 and TRBJ2-1, the complete variable domain reads EPEVTQTPSHQVTQMGQEVILRCVPISNHLYFYWYRQILGQKVEFLVSFYNNEISEKSEIFDDQFSVERPDGSNFTLKIRSTKLEDSAMYFCASLRDRGRNEQFFGPGTRLTVL.

The rearrangement links TRBV11-3 to TRBJ2-1; the D gene TCRdb calls, TRBD1, cannot be checked with no DNA. The CDR3 length is 15 residues. Germline CDR1 is SGHNT and CDR2 is YENEEA. The CDR3: CASSSDSSTYNEQFF.